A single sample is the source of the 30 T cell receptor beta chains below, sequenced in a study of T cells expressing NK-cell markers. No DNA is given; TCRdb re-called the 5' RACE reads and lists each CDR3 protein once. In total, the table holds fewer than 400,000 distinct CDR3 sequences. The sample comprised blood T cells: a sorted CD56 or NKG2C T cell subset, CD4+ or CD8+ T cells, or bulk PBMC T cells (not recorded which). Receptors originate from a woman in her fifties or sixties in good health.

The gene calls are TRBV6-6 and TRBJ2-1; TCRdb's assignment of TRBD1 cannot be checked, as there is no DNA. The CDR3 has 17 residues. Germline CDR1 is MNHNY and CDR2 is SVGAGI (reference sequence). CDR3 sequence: CASSYSSITGGYNEQFF.

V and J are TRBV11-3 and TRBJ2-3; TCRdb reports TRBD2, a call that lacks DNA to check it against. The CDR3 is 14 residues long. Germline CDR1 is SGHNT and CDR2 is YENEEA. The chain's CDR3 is CASSSGGLTDTQYF.

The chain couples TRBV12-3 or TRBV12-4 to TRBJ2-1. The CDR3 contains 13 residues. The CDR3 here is CASSTNREGEQFF.

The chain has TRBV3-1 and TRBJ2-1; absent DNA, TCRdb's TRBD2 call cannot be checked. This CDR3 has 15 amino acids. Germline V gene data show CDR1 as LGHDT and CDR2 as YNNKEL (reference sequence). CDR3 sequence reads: CASSREGTSYNEQFF.

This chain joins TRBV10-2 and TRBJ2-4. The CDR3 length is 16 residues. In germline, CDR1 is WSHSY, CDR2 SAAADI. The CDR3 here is CASSEWTGLAKNIQYF.

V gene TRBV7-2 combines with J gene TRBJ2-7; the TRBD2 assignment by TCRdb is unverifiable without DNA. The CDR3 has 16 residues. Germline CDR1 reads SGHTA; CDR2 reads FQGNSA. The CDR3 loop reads CASSLPLAGELYEQYF.

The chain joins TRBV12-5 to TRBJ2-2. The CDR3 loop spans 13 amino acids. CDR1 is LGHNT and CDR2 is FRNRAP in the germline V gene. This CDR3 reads CASGLGHTGELFF.

CDR3 region: CASSVLARVGTGELFF. The chain links TRBV9 to TRBJ2-2; TCRdb indicates TRBD2, and absent DNA this call remains unverified. The CDR3 loop spans 16 amino acids. Germline lookup yields CDR1 SGDLS and CDR2 YYNGEE. The variable domain in full, with the rest retrieved from reference TRBV9 and TRBJ2-2, is DSGVTQTPKHLITATGQRVTLRCSPRSGDLSVYWYQQSLDQGLQFLIQYYNGEERAKGNILERFSAQQFPDLHSELNLSSLELGDSALYFCASSVLARVGTGELFFGEGSRLTVL.

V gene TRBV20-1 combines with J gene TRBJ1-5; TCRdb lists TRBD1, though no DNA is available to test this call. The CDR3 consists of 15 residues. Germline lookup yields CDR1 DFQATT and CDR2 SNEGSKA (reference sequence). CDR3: CSAQILSGWDQPQHF.

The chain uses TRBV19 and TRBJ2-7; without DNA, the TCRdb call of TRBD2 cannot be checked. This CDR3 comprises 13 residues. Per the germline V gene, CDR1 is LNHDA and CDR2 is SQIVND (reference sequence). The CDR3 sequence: CASSISQYNEQYF. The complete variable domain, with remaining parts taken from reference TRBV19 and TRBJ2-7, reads DGGITQSPKYLFRKEGQNVTLSCEQNLNHDAMYWYRQDPGQGLRLIYYSQIVNDFQKGDIAEGYSVSREKKESFPLTVTSAQKNPTAFYLCASSISQYNEQYFGPGTRLTVT.

This CDR3 is CSARRFTDNEQFF. The chain joins TRBV20-1 to TRBJ2-1. The CDR3 is 13 amino acids. CDR1 is DFQATT and CDR2 is SNEGSKA in the germline V gene (reference sequence).

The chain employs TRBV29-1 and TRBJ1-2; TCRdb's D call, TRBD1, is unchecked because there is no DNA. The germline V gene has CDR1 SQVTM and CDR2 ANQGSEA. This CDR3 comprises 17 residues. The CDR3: CSVEWTGVSGSNYGYTF.

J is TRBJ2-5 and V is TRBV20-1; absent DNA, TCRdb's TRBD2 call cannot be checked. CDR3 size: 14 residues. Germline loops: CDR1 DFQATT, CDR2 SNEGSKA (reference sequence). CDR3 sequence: CSAKVAGGVVTQYF.

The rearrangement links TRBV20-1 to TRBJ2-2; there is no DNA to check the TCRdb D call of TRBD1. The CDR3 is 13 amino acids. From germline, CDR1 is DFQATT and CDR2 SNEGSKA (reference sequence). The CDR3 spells CSARGGGTGELFF.

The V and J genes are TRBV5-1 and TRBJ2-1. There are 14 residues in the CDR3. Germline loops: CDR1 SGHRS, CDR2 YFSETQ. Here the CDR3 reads CASSLARQNGEQFF.

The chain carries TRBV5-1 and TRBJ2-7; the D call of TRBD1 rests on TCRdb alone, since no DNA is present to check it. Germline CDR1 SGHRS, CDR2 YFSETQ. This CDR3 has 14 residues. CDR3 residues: CASSPDRGGYEQYF.

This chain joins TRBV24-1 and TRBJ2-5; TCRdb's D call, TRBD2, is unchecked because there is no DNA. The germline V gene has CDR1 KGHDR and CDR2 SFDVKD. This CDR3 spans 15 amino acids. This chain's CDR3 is CATSERSGRAETQYF.

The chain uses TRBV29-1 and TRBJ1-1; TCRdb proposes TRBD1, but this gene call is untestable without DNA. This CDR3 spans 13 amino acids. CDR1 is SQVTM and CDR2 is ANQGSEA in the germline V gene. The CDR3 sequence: CSAVGQGEAEAFF.

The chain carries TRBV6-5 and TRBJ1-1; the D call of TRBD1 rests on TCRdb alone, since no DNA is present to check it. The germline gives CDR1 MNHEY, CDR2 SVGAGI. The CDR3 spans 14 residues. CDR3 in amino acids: CASKPGQGLSEAFF.

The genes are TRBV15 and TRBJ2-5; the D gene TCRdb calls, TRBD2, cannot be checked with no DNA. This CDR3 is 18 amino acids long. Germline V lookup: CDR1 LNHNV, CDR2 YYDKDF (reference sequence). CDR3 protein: CATSRVETSGGQQETQYF. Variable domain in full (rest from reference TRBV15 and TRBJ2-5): DAMVIQNPRYQVTQFGKPVTLSCSQTLNHNVMYWYQQKSSQAPKLLFHYYDKDFNNEADTPDNFQSRRPNTSFCFLDIRSPGLGDTAMYLCATSRVETSGGQQETQYFGPGTRLLVL.

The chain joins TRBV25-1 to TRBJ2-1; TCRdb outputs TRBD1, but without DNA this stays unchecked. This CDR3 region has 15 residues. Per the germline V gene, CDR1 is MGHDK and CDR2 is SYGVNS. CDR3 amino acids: CASSGTGRSYNEQFF. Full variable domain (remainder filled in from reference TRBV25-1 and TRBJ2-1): EADIYQTPRYLVIGTGKKITLECSQTMGHDKMYWYQQDPGMELHLIHYSYGVNSTEKGDLSSESTVSRIRTEHFPLTLESARPSHTSQYLCASSGTGRSYNEQFFGPGTRLTVL.

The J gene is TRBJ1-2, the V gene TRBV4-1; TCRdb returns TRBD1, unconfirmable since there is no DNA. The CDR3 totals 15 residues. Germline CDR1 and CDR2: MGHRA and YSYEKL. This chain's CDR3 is CASSQGVQTGYGYTF.

This chain's CDR3 is CASSFLPSSGAFF. The chain recombines TRBV12-3 or TRBV12-4 with TRBJ1-1; no DNA is available, so the TRBD1 call from TCRdb remains unchecked. The CDR3 is made up of 13 amino acids.

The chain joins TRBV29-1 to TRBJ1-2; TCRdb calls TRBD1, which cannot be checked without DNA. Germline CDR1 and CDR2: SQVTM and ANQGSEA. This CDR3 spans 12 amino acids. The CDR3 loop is CSVDETGSGYTF.

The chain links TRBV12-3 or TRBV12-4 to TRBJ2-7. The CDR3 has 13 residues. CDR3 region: CASRPDVMGEQYF.

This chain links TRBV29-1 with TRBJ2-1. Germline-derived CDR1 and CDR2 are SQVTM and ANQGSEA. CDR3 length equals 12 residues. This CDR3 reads CSVRLGYNEQFF.

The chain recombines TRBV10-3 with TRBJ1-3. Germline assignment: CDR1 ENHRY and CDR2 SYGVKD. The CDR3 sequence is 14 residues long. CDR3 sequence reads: CAIWGPGPGNTIYF.

CDR3 sequence: CATSDLATGSGTQYF. This chain connects TRBV24-1 to TRBJ2-5. CDR1 and CDR2 (germline): KGHDR, SFDVKD. The CDR3 has 15 residues.

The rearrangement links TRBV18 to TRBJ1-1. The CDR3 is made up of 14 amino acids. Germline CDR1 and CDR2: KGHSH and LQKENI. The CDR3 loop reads CASSPRQELLEAFF. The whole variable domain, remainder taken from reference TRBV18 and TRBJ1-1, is NAGVMQNPRHLVRRRGQEARLRCSPMKGHSHVYWYRQLPEEGLKFMVYLQKENIIDESGMPKERFSAEFPKEGPSILRIQQVVRGDSAAYFCASSPRQELLEAFFGQGTRLTVV.

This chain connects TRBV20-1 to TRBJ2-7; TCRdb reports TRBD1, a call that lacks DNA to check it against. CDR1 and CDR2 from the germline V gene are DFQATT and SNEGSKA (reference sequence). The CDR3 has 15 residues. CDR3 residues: CSASWRGSPSYEQYF.